This TCR beta chain was identified in a study of blood T cells in healthy people across ages. Study-level findings and limits: A conclusive naive versus antigen-experienced comparison was prevented by the unsorted PBMCs.

Concerning this clonotype itself: Antigen: not known.

Each sample gave at least 6.5 million isolated PBMCs. Together with a sample-barcoded 5' primer, a J-beta primer mix was included in a second PCR lasting about 7 to 12 cycles. Using its own MiXCR run on the 5' RACE reads, TCRdb lists one record per CDR3 protein. The profile covers more than 1.4 million distinct CDR3 sequences, with roughly 40% appearing a single time and 7.9% taken by the ten largest. Per germline, CDR1 SGHKS and CDR2 YYEKEE (reference sequence). This CDR3 contains 14 residues. Trimming stripped 6 bases from V and 5 bases from J, with 18 bases between. Source material: blood. V usage is TRBV5-5 and J usage is TRBJ2-7; D is unclear. The clonotype originates from a woman aged 18-29 years in good health. CDR3 protein: CASTPDDSWDEQYF. The CDR3 DNA is TGTGCCAGCACCCCTGACGATAGCTGGGACGAGCAGTACTTC.